The next 15 T cell receptor beta chains were all read from a single sample in a study of vaccination and CD4 T cells after COVID-19. Once obtained from cultured CD4+ T cells, the DNA was sequenced using the Oncomine TCR Beta short-read assay. TCRdb re-called the PCR reads through MiXCR, storing one row per CDR3 protein. The sample shows about 26,000 distinct CDR3 sequences, roughly 50% of them seen only once. No cognate antigen is known for these TCRs. As for treatment: approximately 9-day PBMC culture with coronavirus spike peptide pools or control peptides (ViraFEST assay). The specimen comprised CD4+ T cells from blood, cultured in vitro, sampled before SARS-CoV-2 vaccination. These receptors came from a human donor who received a COVID-19 vaccine.

The chain links TRBV2 to TRBJ1-2; tentative D call: TRBD1 (5 bases). Trimming pared 2 bases from V and 4 bases from J, leaving 11 bases between. CDR1 and CDR2 (germline): SNHLY, FYNNEI. This CDR3 comprises 14 residues. The CDR3 DNA sequence: TGTGCCAGCAGTGAATTTGACAGTGCCTATGGCTACACCTTC. It codes for CASSEFDSAYGYTF.

This clonotype has just a few counts. V is TRBV5-6 and J is TRBJ1-2; possible D gene TRBD1, 5 bases. Trimming stripped 3 bases from V and 4 bases from J, with 19 bases between. The CDR3 extends over 16 amino acids. Germline CDR1 reads SGHDT; CDR2 reads YYEEEE. The CDR3 DNA follows: TGTGCCAGCAGCTACCCCGGGACCCAGAGTTTCTATGGCTACACCTTC. This encodes CASSYPGTQSFYGYTF.

The chain uses TRBV6-2 or TRBV6-3 and TRBJ2-3; 7 bases are shared with TRBD1. The length of the CDR3 is 13 residues. Germline CDR1 is MNHEY and CDR2 is SVGEGT. After removal of 3 bases from V and 4 bases from J, the junction contained 1 base not matched to a gene. The CDR3 loop reads CASSYQGADTQYF. CDR3 coding DNA: TGTGCCAGCAGTTATCAGGGGGCAGATACGCAGTATTTT.

The V gene is TRBV6-1, the J gene TRBJ1-6; D perhaps matches TRBD1 (6 bases). V was trimmed by 6 bases and J by 7 bases, leaving 16 bases between them. Germline lookup yields CDR1 MNHNS and CDR2 SASEGT. This CDR3 comprises 15 residues. CDR3 protein: CASSRSGTRNSPLHF. CDR3 DNA sequence: TGTGCCAGCAGCCGATCCGGGACAAGGAATTCACCCCTCCACTTT.

This clonotype came up a few times. This rearrangement joins TRBV19 to TRBJ1-5, with TRBD1 as a possible D gene (6 bases). Germline loops: CDR1 LNHDA, CDR2 SQIVND (reference sequence). The CDR3 covers 16 residues. Trimming removed 4 bases at V and 0 bases at J, with 13 bases between. DNA of the CDR3: TGTGCCAGTAGTACCCGGACAGTCCTTAGCAATCAGCCCCAGCATTTT. Translating gives CASSTRTVLSNQPQHF. Looking up the rest from reference TRBV19 and TRBJ1-5 gives the full variable domain: DGGITQSPKYLFRKEGQNVTLSCEQNLNHDAMYWYRQDPGQGLRLIYYSQIVNDFQKGDIAEGYSVSREKKESFPLTVTSAQKNPTAFYLCASSTRTVLSNQPQHFGDGTRLSIL.

This clonotype counts as hyperexpanded. The genes are TRBV2 and TRBJ1-1; the D gene is possibly TRBD1 (6 bases). V gave up 8 bases and J gave up 4 bases, with 14 bases separating them. Per the germline V gene, CDR1 is SNHLY and CDR2 is FYNNEI. CDR3 length: 13 residues. The CDR3 DNA is TGTGCCAGCGAGGGCCCCAGGGGCACTGAAGCTTTCTTT. Translating it yields CASEGPRGTEAFF. The full variable domain, completed using reference TRBV2 and TRBJ1-1, is EPEVTQTPSHQVTQMGQEVILRCVPISNHLYFYWYRQILGQKVEFLVSFYNNEISEKSEIFDDQFSVERPDGSNFTLKIRSTKLEDSAMYFCASEGPRGTEAFFGQGTRLTVV.

Sample share makes this clonotype medium-sized. The rearrangement joins TRBV20-1 to TRBJ1-2; D may be TRBD1 (5 bases). V dropped 3 bases and J dropped 6 bases, with 20 bases sitting between them. The CDR3 is made up of 15 amino acids. CDR1 and CDR2 (germline): DFQATT, SNEGSKA (reference sequence). The CDR3 region is CSASRFSSGEDGYTF. Here the CDR3 DNA reads TGCAGTGCTAGTAGGTTTTCATCGGGGGAGGATGGCTACACCTTC.

The chain employs TRBV10-1 and TRBJ1-6; D unclear. CDR3 size: 13 residues. The V and J ends lost 3 bases and 5 bases respectively, with 5 bases between them. CDR1 WNHNN and CDR2 SYGVQD come from the germline V gene (reference sequence). CDR3 in DNA: TGCGCCAGCAGTGATGGCCATAATTCACCCCTCCACTTT. Residues: CASSDGHNSPLHF.

The chain uses TRBV15 and TRBJ1-3; a weak D match, TRBD1 (6 bases). The V end was cut by 3 bases, the J end by 4 bases, with 7 bases between. The CDR3 loop spans 13 amino acids. Germline CDR1 and CDR2: LNHNV and YYDKDF (reference sequence). CDR3 protein: CATSRGAGNTIYF. CDR3 bases: TGTGCCACCAGCAGGGGGGCAGGAAACACCATATATTTT.

The sample holds a few counts of this clonotype. J is TRBJ2-2 and V is TRBV12-3 or TRBV12-4, with 8 bases aligning to TRBD1. The CDR3 spans 16 residues. V shed 0 bases, J shed 8 bases, and the junction held 8 bases outside the gene matches. This CDR3 reads CASSLARGRGVGELFF. CDR3 in DNA: TGTGCCAGCAGTTTAGCCAGGGGGCGCGGGGTTGGGGAGCTGTTTTTT.

V is TRBV10-3 and J is TRBJ2-3; TRBD2 aligns across 7 bases. The CDR3 runs 16 residues. The germline gives CDR1 ENHRY, CDR2 SYGVKD. V gave up 3 bases and J gave up 0 bases; unmatched junction bases: 6. CDR3 amino acids: CAISELAGESTDTQYF. CDR3 nucleotide sequence: TGTGCCATCAGTGAACTCGCGGGGGAGAGCACAGATACGCAGTATTTT.

This chain links TRBV5-8 with TRBJ1-2; TRBD1 is a possible D gene (6 bases). The CDR3 length is 14 residues. Germline V gene data show CDR1 as SGHTS and CDR2 as YDEGEE. V lost 1 base and J 6 bases, leaving 13 bases between the germline ends. CDR3 protein: CASSLLGTNHGYTF. The CDR3 nucleotides are TGTGCCAGCAGCTTGCTTGGGACAAACCATGGCTACACCTTC.

This clonotype showed up just a few times. This sequence joins TRBV5-1 and TRBJ1-2, with 10 bases matching TRBD1. Trimming took 0 bases from V and 4 from J; bases not matched to a gene: 9. This CDR3 contains 17 residues. Germline loops: CDR1 SGHRS, CDR2 YFSETQ. The CDR3 region has the DNA TGCGCCAGCAGCTTGGACCCTGACAGGGGGCATGCCTATGGCTACACCTTC. As protein: CASSLDPDRGHAYGYTF.

This clonotype was seen only a few times. The chain joins TRBV11-3 to TRBJ2-5, with TRBD2 matching over 10 bases. V lost 0 bases to trimming and J lost 2 bases; unmatched junction nucleotides: 6. Germline lookup yields CDR1 SGHNT and CDR2 YENEEA. This CDR3 has 17 residues. The CDR3 loop is CASSLDITSGVQETQYF. CDR3 DNA: TGTGCCAGCAGCTTAGATATCACTAGCGGGGTACAAGAGACCCAGTACTTC. Supplemented by reference TRBV11-3 and TRBJ2-5, the full variable domain reads EAGVVQSPRYKIIEKKQPVAFWCNPISGHNTLYWYLQNLGQGPELLIRYENEEAVDDSQLPKDRFSAERLKGVDSTLKIQPAELGDSAVYLCASSLDITSGVQETQYFGPGTRLLVL.

The chain uses TRBV6-1 and TRBJ1-2; 9 bases are a match to TRBD1. Germline CDR1 is MNHNS and CDR2 is SASEGT. This CDR3 contains 16 residues. V dropped 4 bases and J dropped 2; count of bases not matched to a gene: 8. The CDR3 DNA is TGTGCCAGCAGTGCCAAGACCGGGACAGGGAACTATGGCTACACCTTC. It yields the protein CASSAKTGTGNYGYTF.